Listed below are T cell receptor beta chains from one sample, sequenced in a study of blood T cell repertoires in COVID-19. Sequenced by immunoSEQ multiplex PCR; TCRdb stores in-frame clones only, minus some. The table shows around 310,000 clones, with around 90% occurring only once. Source material: peripheral blood. Receptor source: a woman between 40 and 55 years old with COVID-19, enrolled during active disease. The CDR3 runs from the conserved cysteine through the conserved F or W. A D gene is named only where the DNA matches it firmly. Size tells how often a clone was seen (once, few, many) or the class of an expanded clone, and some rows leave it out.

v_gene: TRBV19; d_gene: TRBD1; j_gene: TRBJ2-3; abundance: -; CDR3nt: TGTGCCAGTGCCGGGACAGGGGGCACAGATACGCAGTATTTT; CDR3aa: CASAGTGGTDTQYF
v_gene: TRBV7-9; d_gene: -; j_gene: TRBJ2-2; abundance: -; CDR3nt: TGTGCCAGCAGCCCGTACACCGGGGAGCTGTTTTTT; CDR3aa: CASSPYTGELFF
v_gene: TRBV28; d_gene: -; j_gene: TRBJ1-2; abundance: few; CDR3nt: TGTGCCAGCAGCTTACCCCTGGGTAGTGCCGCGGCTAGATATGGCTACACCTTC; CDR3aa: CASSLPLGSAAARYGYTF
v_gene: TRBV27; d_gene: TRBD1; j_gene: TRBJ2-7; abundance: -; CDR3nt: TGTGCCAGCAGTTGGGGGACAGAGTCCTACGAGCAGTACTTC; CDR3aa: CASSWGTESYEQYF
v_gene: TRBV9; d_gene: TRBD2; j_gene: TRBJ2-2; abundance: -; CDR3nt: TGTGCCAGCAGCGTAGTGGCTAGCGGGAGGGTTGCCACCGGGGAGCTGTTTTTT; CDR3aa: CASSVVASGRVATGELFF
v_gene: TRBV7-2; d_gene: -; j_gene: TRBJ2-7; abundance: -; CDR3nt: TGTGCCAGCAGCTTGACAGTCCCTTTGCAGCAGTACTTC; CDR3aa: CASSLTVPLQQYF
v_gene: TRBV3-1/TRBV3-2; d_gene: TRBD1; j_gene: TRBJ1-5; abundance: -; CDR3nt: TGTGCCAGCAGCCCGGGGACAGGCAAAGATCAGCCCCAGCATTTT; CDR3aa: CASSPGTGKDQPQHF
v_gene: TRBV2; d_gene: -; j_gene: TRBJ2-3; abundance: -; CDR3nt: TGTGCCAGCAGGCTACCGGGACATACTAGCACAGATACGCAGTATTTT; CDR3aa: CASRLPGHTSTDTQYF
v_gene: TRBV12-3/TRBV12-4; d_gene: -; j_gene: TRBJ2-7; abundance: -; CDR3nt: TGTGCCAGCGCGGCCACCTACGAGCAGTACTTC; CDR3aa: CASAATYEQYF
v_gene: TRBV7-9; d_gene: -; j_gene: TRBJ1-4; abundance: few; CDR3nt: TGTGCCAGCAGTATGGAGGGTGGAATGGTTTTT; CDR3aa: CASSMEGGMVF
v_gene: TRBV7-2; d_gene: TRBD1; j_gene: TRBJ1-5; abundance: -; CDR3nt: TGTGCCAGCGGACAGGGGATGACAGGGCCCCAGCATTTT; CDR3aa: CASGQGMTGPQHF
v_gene: TRBV5-5; d_gene: TRBD1; j_gene: TRBJ2-7; abundance: once; CDR3nt: TGTGCCAGCAGCCTGAGGACAGGGGACTACGAGCAGTACTTC; CDR3aa: CASSLRTGDYEQYF
v_gene: TRBV18; d_gene: TRBD1; j_gene: TRBJ1-5; abundance: once; CDR3nt: TGTGCCAGCTCACGCGGGACAGGGAGGGATCAGCCCCAGCATTTT; CDR3aa: CASSRGTGRDQPQHF
v_gene: TRBV10-1; d_gene: -; j_gene: TRBJ2-5; abundance: -; CDR3nt: TGCGCCCCCCTGGAATCGCGGGGAGGAGAGACCCAGTACTTC; CDR3aa: CAPLESRGGETQYF
v_gene: TRBV10-3; d_gene: TRBD1; j_gene: TRBJ1-1; abundance: -; CDR3nt: TGTGCCATCAGAGGAAACAGGGGCCTGGGGTCTGAAGCTTTCTTT; CDR3aa: CAIRGNRGLGSEAFF
v_gene: TRBV5-5; d_gene: -; j_gene: TRBJ2-7; abundance: -; CDR3nt: TGTGCCAGCAGCTTTCTTAGAAACTACGAGCAGTACTTC; CDR3aa: CASSFLRNYEQYF
v_gene: TRBV27; d_gene: TRBD1; j_gene: TRBJ1-2; abundance: once; CDR3nt: TGTGCCAGCAGTTTGGGGGCGGACAGGGCTTTCTATGGCTACACCTTC; CDR3aa: CASSLGADRAFYGYTF
v_gene: TRBV5-1; d_gene: -; j_gene: TRBJ1-2; abundance: once; CDR3nt: TGCGCCAGCAGCTTGGAGAGCCGGGGTCCAAATGGCTACACCTTC; CDR3aa: CASSLESRGPNGYTF
v_gene: TRBV11-3; d_gene: TRBD2; j_gene: TRBJ2-1; abundance: -; CDR3nt: TGTGCCAGCAGCTTAGATCGGGTCCGGGAGGATGAGCAGTTCTTC; CDR3aa: CASSLDRVREDEQFF
v_gene: TRBV19; d_gene: TRBD1; j_gene: TRBJ2-3; abundance: once; CDR3nt: TGTGCCAGTAGAGACACAGGGGGGCTAGGGACAGATACGCAGTATTTT; CDR3aa: CASRDTGGLGTDTQYF
v_gene: TRBV2; d_gene: -; j_gene: TRBJ1-4; abundance: -; CDR3nt: TGTGCCAGCAGTTGGACTGAGAAACTGTTTTTT; CDR3aa: CASSWTEKLFF
v_gene: TRBV19; d_gene: -; j_gene: TRBJ2-7; abundance: -; CDR3nt: TGTGCCAGTAGTATTAGGGCGAGGCGGACTTGGGACTACGAGCAGTACTTC; CDR3aa: CASSIRARRTWDYEQYF
v_gene: TRBV5-1; d_gene: -; j_gene: TRBJ2-1; abundance: -; CDR3nt: TGCGCCAGCAGCTTGGAAGGAGGAAGAGTCAATGAGCAGTTCTTC; CDR3aa: CASSLEGGRVNEQFF
v_gene: TRBV6-4; d_gene: TRBD2; j_gene: TRBJ2-3; abundance: few; CDR3nt: TGTGCCAGCAGTGACTCGACGGCTAGCGGGGGGGCAGATACGCAGTATTTT; CDR3aa: CASSDSTASGGADTQYF
v_gene: TRBV19; d_gene: TRBD2; j_gene: TRBJ2-1; abundance: -; CDR3nt: TGTGCCACAGAATCCCCTAGCGGGAGGGACGATGAGCAGTTCTTC; CDR3aa: CATESPSGRDDEQFF
v_gene: TRBV11-2; d_gene: TRBD2; j_gene: TRBJ2-3; abundance: -; CDR3nt: TGTGCCAGCAGGCGTAGACTAGCGGGGAGGGATACGCAGTATTTT; CDR3aa: CASRRRLAGRDTQYF
v_gene: TRBV25-1; d_gene: -; j_gene: TRBJ1-5; abundance: few; CDR3nt: TGTGCCAGCGGCGACCCGGGAGGAAATCAGCCCCAGCATTTT; CDR3aa: CASGDPGGNQPQHF
v_gene: TRBV2; d_gene: -; j_gene: TRBJ2-7; abundance: -; CDR3nt: TGTGCCAGCAGTGATGGACAGTCCTACGAGCAGTACTTC; CDR3aa: CASSDGQSYEQYF
v_gene: TRBV27; d_gene: TRBD2; j_gene: TRBJ2-3; abundance: -; CDR3nt: TGTGCCAGCAGTCCCGGGACTAGCTTCGATACGCAGTATTTT; CDR3aa: CASSPGTSFDTQYF
v_gene: TRBV20-1; d_gene: -; j_gene: TRBJ2-7; abundance: -; CDR3nt: TGCAGTGCTAGGGGCCCCTACGAGCAGTACTTC; CDR3aa: CSARGPYEQYF
v_gene: TRBV7-6; d_gene: TRBD2; j_gene: TRBJ2-3; abundance: -; CDR3nt: TGTGCCAGCAGCTTAGGACTAGCGCCCACAGATACGCAGTATTTT; CDR3aa: CASSLGLAPTDTQYF
v_gene: TRBV5-1; d_gene: -; j_gene: TRBJ2-6; abundance: -; CDR3nt: TGCGCCAGCAGCGCTTCAGTGGCGGGGAGCTCTGGGGCCAACGTCCTGACTTTC; CDR3aa: CASSASVAGSSGANVLTF
v_gene: TRBV15; d_gene: -; j_gene: TRBJ1-2; abundance: -; CDR3nt: TGTGCCACGAGGGAGGGCGGGTACTATGGCTACACCTTC; CDR3aa: CATREGGYYGYTF
v_gene: TRBV9; d_gene: -; j_gene: TRBJ1-1; abundance: few; CDR3nt: TGTGCCAGCAGCCCCCAATTCGGGGGCACTGAAGCTTTCTTT; CDR3aa: CASSPQFGGTEAFF
v_gene: TRBV5-4; d_gene: -; j_gene: TRBJ1-3; abundance: once; CDR3nt: TGTGCCAGCAGCCCTACAACGGGTGACACCATATATTTT; CDR3aa: CASSPTTGDTIYF
v_gene: TRBV28; d_gene: TRBD2; j_gene: TRBJ2-3; abundance: -; CDR3nt: TGTGCCAGCAGTTCTTGGACTAGAGGCCCAGATACGCAGTATTTT; CDR3aa: CASSSWTRGPDTQYF
v_gene: TRBV6-2/TRBV6-3; d_gene: -; j_gene: TRBJ1-5; abundance: -; CDR3nt: TGTGCCAGCAGTTACAGGGGTGGATACCAGCCCCAGCATTTT; CDR3aa: CASSYRGGYQPQHF
v_gene: TRBV2; d_gene: TRBD1; j_gene: TRBJ1-1; abundance: few; CDR3nt: TGTGCCAGCAGTATACAGGGGATCAACACTGAAGCTTTCTTT; CDR3aa: CASSIQGINTEAFF
v_gene: TRBV5-5; d_gene: -; j_gene: TRBJ1-4; abundance: -; CDR3nt: TGTGCCAGCAGCTTGGCCGGAGTGGGGGCAGGAACTAATGAAAAACTGTTTTTT; CDR3aa: CASSLAGVGAGTNEKLFF
v_gene: TRBV5-4; d_gene: -; j_gene: TRBJ2-2; abundance: -; CDR3nt: TGTGCCAGCTCAGGGCCGGCGAACACCGGGGAGCTGTTTTTT; CDR3aa: CASSGPANTGELFF
v_gene: TRBV27; d_gene: -; j_gene: TRBJ1-6; abundance: few; CDR3nt: TGTGCCAGCAGTCTAGCAGGGGCGATCTCATCTAATTCACCCCTCCACTTT; CDR3aa: CASSLAGAISSNSPLHF
v_gene: TRBV6-1; d_gene: -; j_gene: TRBJ2-5; abundance: -; CDR3nt: TGTGCCAGCAGTGAAAATTCCGAGCAGACCCAGTACTTC; CDR3aa: CASSENSEQTQYF
v_gene: TRBV4-2; d_gene: TRBD1; j_gene: TRBJ1-3; abundance: once; CDR3nt: TGTGCCAGCAGCCCTCAAACCGGACAGGCCTCGGACACCATATATTTT; CDR3aa: CASSPQTGQASDTIYF
v_gene: TRBV3-1/TRBV3-2; d_gene: -; j_gene: TRBJ1-3; abundance: -; CDR3nt: TGTGCCAGCAGCCGCCCCAGGGAGGCTGGAAACACCATATATTTT; CDR3aa: CASSRPREAGNTIYF
v_gene: TRBV29-1; d_gene: TRBD2; j_gene: TRBJ2-7; abundance: -; CDR3nt: TGCAGCGTTGCCACTAGCGGGGGGGCTATAGTCGAGCAGTACTTC; CDR3aa: CSVATSGGAIVEQYF
v_gene: TRBV19; d_gene: TRBD1; j_gene: TRBJ2-5; abundance: -; CDR3nt: TGTGCCAGTAGTCGACAGGGGGCGGTCGAGACCCAGTACTTC; CDR3aa: CASSRQGAVETQYF
v_gene: TRBV2; d_gene: -; j_gene: TRBJ2-7; abundance: -; CDR3nt: TGTGCCAGCAGTGTGAAGCAGGGATCCTACGAGCAGTACTTC; CDR3aa: CASSVKQGSYEQYF
v_gene: TRBV2; d_gene: -; j_gene: TRBJ2-6; abundance: -; CDR3nt: TGTGCCGCGAAGTTGAGCTCTGGGGCCAACGTCCTGACTTTC; CDR3aa: CAAKLSSGANVLTF
v_gene: TRBV27; d_gene: -; j_gene: TRBJ2-2; abundance: -; CDR3nt: TGTGCCACCAAAGGGGGGGGCTTGTCCGGGGAGCTGTTTTTT; CDR3aa: CATKGGGLSGELFF
v_gene: TRBV5-6; d_gene: TRBD1; j_gene: TRBJ2-5; abundance: -; CDR3nt: TGTGCCAGCAGCGTACAGGGGGCCCAAGAGACCCAGTACTTC; CDR3aa: CASSVQGAQETQYF
v_gene: TRBV2; d_gene: TRBD1; j_gene: TRBJ1-6; abundance: -; CDR3nt: TGTGCCGGACTTGGGACAGGGTCATCACCCCTCCACTTT; CDR3aa: CAGLGTGSSPLHF
v_gene: TRBV11-2; d_gene: TRBD2; j_gene: TRBJ2-1; abundance: -; CDR3nt: TGTGCCAGCAGAACGTTAGGACTAGCTAGGGGCAATGAGCAGTTCTTC; CDR3aa: CASRTLGLARGNEQFF
v_gene: TRBV28; d_gene: -; j_gene: TRBJ1-5; abundance: -; CDR3nt: TGTGCCAGCGGCCAGATACAGGATCAGCCCCAGCATTTT; CDR3aa: CASGQIQDQPQHF
v_gene: TRBV4-2; d_gene: TRBD1; j_gene: TRBJ1-5; abundance: once; CDR3nt: TGTGCCAGCAGCCGGGACAGGGGTTTAGACCAGCCCCAGCATTTT; CDR3aa: CASSRDRGLDQPQHF
v_gene: TRBV27; d_gene: -; j_gene: TRBJ1-1; abundance: once; CDR3nt: TGTGCCAGCAGTTTACGCAGGCTGAACACTGAAGCTTTCTTT; CDR3aa: CASSLRRLNTEAFF
v_gene: TRBV5-1; d_gene: -; j_gene: TRBJ1-1; abundance: -; CDR3nt: TGCGCCAGCAGCACCCTCAACAGGGTAGGTGAAGCTTTCTTT; CDR3aa: CASSTLNRVGEAFF
v_gene: TRBV6-5; d_gene: TRBD2; j_gene: TRBJ2-7; abundance: -; CDR3nt: TGTGCCAGCTCCCTTGGGGCGGGGGGCCTCAACGAGCAGTACTTC; CDR3aa: CASSLGAGGLNEQYF
v_gene: TRBV10-3; d_gene: TRBD1; j_gene: TRBJ1-4; abundance: -; CDR3nt: TGTGCCATCAGTGACAACGGACAGGGGGCAGGTGAAAAACTGTTTTTT; CDR3aa: CAISDNGQGAGEKLFF
v_gene: TRBV7-2; d_gene: -; j_gene: TRBJ2-7; abundance: -; CDR3nt: TGTGCCAGCAGCTTAGTTGGGAGCATGCAGCGGAGCCACTACGAGCAGTACTTC; CDR3aa: CASSLVGSMQRSHYEQYF